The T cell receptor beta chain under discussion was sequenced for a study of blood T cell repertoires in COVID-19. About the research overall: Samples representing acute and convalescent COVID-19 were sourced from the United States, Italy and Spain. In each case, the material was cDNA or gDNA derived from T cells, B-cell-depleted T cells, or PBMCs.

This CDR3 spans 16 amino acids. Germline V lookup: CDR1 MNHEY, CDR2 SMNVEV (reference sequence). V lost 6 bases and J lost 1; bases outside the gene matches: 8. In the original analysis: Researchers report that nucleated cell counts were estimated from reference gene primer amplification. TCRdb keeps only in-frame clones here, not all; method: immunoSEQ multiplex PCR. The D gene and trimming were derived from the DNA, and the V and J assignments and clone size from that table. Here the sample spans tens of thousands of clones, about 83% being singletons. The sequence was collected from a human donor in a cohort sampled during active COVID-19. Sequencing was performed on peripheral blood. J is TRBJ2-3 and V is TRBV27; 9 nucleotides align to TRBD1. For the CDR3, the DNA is TGTGCCAGCAGGGCGGACAGGGGATGGGGCACAGATACGCAGTATTTT. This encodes CASRADRGWGTDTQYF.